This is a list of T cell receptor beta chains from one sample in a study of T cells in Graves' hyperthyroidism and ophthalmopathy. TCRdb reanalysed the multiplex PCR reads using MiXCR and keeps one entry per CDR3 protein. Of around 700,000 distinct CDR3 sequences in the sample, approximately 36% were seen once. The specimen was blood. The origin of the receptors is a middle-aged woman with Graves' hyperthyroidism. The CDR3 runs from the conserved cysteine through the conserved F or W. D genes are given only for firm matches. Where a row states a size, it is once, few, many or the class of an expanded clone; other rows omit it.

size,V,D,J,DNA,CDR3
-,TRBV12-3/TRBV12-4,-,TRBJ1-1,TGTGCCAGCAGCCACGAGACCGTTAGGAACACTGAAGCTTTCTTT,CASSHETVRNTEAFF
few,TRBV19,-,TRBJ1-5,TGTGCCAGTAGTATATTAGGCAGGGACGATCAGCCCCAGCATTTT,CASSILGRDDQPQHF
many,TRBV20-1,TRBD1,TRBJ1-3,TGCAGTGCCTTCGGACAGGGGGCGCACACCATATATTTT,CSAFGQGAHTIYF
many,TRBV12-3/TRBV12-4,-,TRBJ1-1,TGTGCCAGCACTTTCGGAACTGAAGCTTTCTTT,CASTFGTEAFF
many,TRBV5-4,TRBD1,TRBJ2-5,TGTGCCAGCAGCCGGGACAGTCCGTCAGAGACCCAGTACTTC,CASSRDSPSETQYF
-,TRBV6-6,-,TRBJ1-2,TGTGCCAGCAGTTACTCCAACCCGGGCTGGGATGGCTACACCTTC,CASSYSNPGWDGYTF
few,TRBV19,TRBD1,TRBJ2-2,TGTGCCAGTAGCCCACAAGGGGGCTGGGACACCGGGGAGCTGTTTTTT,CASSPQGGWDTGELFF
many,TRBV12-3/TRBV12-4,-,TRBJ2-7,TGTGCCAGCAGTTCCTCCTTCTACGAGCAGTACTTC,CASSSSFYEQYF
many,TRBV27,-,TRBJ2-5,TGTGCCAGCAGTTTAGTGTCAGGGGAAGAGACCCAGTACTTC,CASSLVSGEETQYF
few,TRBV7-2,TRBD2,TRBJ2-7,TGTGCCAGCAGCCAGCGACTAGCGGGAGGGCAACACGAGCAGTACTTC,CASSQRLAGGQHEQYF
-,TRBV11-2,TRBD2,TRBJ2-5,TGCGCCAGCAGCCTCGAGGCGATAGCGGGGGAGACCCAGTACTTC,CASSLEAIAGETQYF
-,TRBV19,-,TRBJ1-2,TGTGCCAGTAACCCGACCCGGGGGCGCAACTATGGCTACACCTTC,CASNPTRGRNYGYTF
-,TRBV7-2,TRBD1,TRBJ1-1,TGTGCCAGCGGCCCCACGATTTATACAGGGGGCGCGTACACTGAAGCTTTCTTT,CASGPTIYTGGAYTEAFF